Presented here are 17 T cell receptor beta chains from one specimen sequenced in a study of shared clonotypes between healthy human individuals. TCRdb's copy holds only in-frame clones and misses some; the assay was immunoSEQ multiplex PCR. The data show 2 million or so clones, 95% seen once. The specimen sequenced was naive CD4+ T cells sorted from blood. Subset denoted: CD45RA+ positively selected. The receptors originated from a man younger than 35 in good health.

As for this clone: Other DNA sequences in this sample translate to the same CDR3. This chain links TRBV7-2 with TRBJ2-7; TRBD2 is a possible D gene (5 bases). This CDR3 spans 14 amino acids. Germline V gives CDR1 SGHTA, CDR2 FQGNSA. With 8 bases removed from V and 0 bases from J, the gap between germline ends came to 14 bases. The CDR3 region has the DNA TGTGCCAGCTCCTTGGACTCCGCCTCCTACGAGCAGTACTTC. The encoded protein is CASSLDSASYEQYF.

The chain joins TRBV11-2 to TRBJ2-7, with no clear D. Germline lookup yields CDR1 SGHAT and CDR2 FQNNGV. V lost 4 bases to trimming and J lost 7 bases, with 11 bases between them. The CDR3 has 12 residues. CDR3 amino acids: CASSYISGEQYF. CDR3 bases: TGTGCCAGCAGCTACATTAGTGGAGAGCAGTACTTC.

The chain is built from TRBV10-2 and TRBJ1-6; the D is unclear. Trimming took 3 bases from V and 9 from J, leaving 6 bases between them. CDR3 size: 12 residues. Germline loops: CDR1 WSHSY, CDR2 SAAADI. Here the CDR3 DNA reads TGCGCCAGCAGTGAATTCGGTTCACCCCTCCACTTT. Its protein product is CASSEFGSPLHF.

The chain carries TRBV12-5 and TRBJ2-6; D is perhaps TRBD1 (5 bases). The CDR3 is 18 amino acids. Deletions cut 6 bases from V and 0 bases from J, with 18 bases between. Germline CDR1 LGHNT, CDR2 FRNRAP. The CDR3 DNA reads TGTGCTAGTGGCTCAGACAGACAAGACCCCTCTGGGGCCAACGTCCTGACTTTC. Residues: CASGSDRQDPSGANVLTF.

The rearrangement uses TRBV6-1 and TRBJ2-1; D is perhaps TRBD1 (5 bases). Germline loops: CDR1 MNHNS, CDR2 SASEGT. The CDR3 loop spans 15 amino acids. V lost 4 bases, J lost 6 bases, and 16 bases lay in between. The CDR3 nucleotides read TGTGCCAGCAGTGGTGGGGCCGTAAGATTCAATGAGCAGTTCTTC. Amino acid sequence: CASSGGAVRFNEQFF.

This sequence joins TRBV30 and TRBJ2-7; 11 nucleotides agree with TRBD1. Germline V lookup: CDR1 GTSNPN, CDR2 SVGIG (reference sequence). The CDR3 is made up of 14 amino acids. The V gene end was trimmed by 0 bases and the J gene end by 5 bases; junction bases not matched to a gene: 3. This CDR3 is CAWSVRGQGDEQYF. The CDR3 nucleotides are TGTGCCTGGAGTGTACGGGGACAGGGGGACGAGCAGTACTTC.

The chain has TRBV6-5 and TRBJ1-5; possibly TRBD1 for D (5 bases). CDR3 size: 14 residues. V lost 4 bases to trimming and J lost 4 bases, with 11 bases between them. The V gene's germline CDR1 is MNHEY and CDR2 SVGAGI. The CDR3, as DNA: TGTGCCAGCAGTTCTCGACAGCTGAATCAGCCCCAGCATTTT. Its protein product is CASSSRQLNQPQHF.

This chain joins TRBV7-2 and TRBJ2-4; 9 bases align to TRBD1. CDR1 and CDR2 (germline): SGHTA, FQGNSA. The CDR3 has 17 amino acids. Germline trimming cut 4 bases from V and 3 bases from J; bases unmatched to any gene: 10. The CDR3 DNA reads TGTGCCAGCAGCTCAGCTCCGGGACAGGGTGGCAAAAACATTCAGTACTTC. Translation gives CASSSAPGQGGKNIQYF.

The V call is TRBV10-3, the J call TRBJ2-5; a weak D match, TRBD2 (5 bases). The CDR3 has 11 amino acids. Germline V gene data show CDR1 as ENHRY and CDR2 as SYGVKD. Trimming cost V 8 bases and J 5 bases, with 9 bases left between them. CDR3 DNA: TGTGCCATCGGGAGTACGGAGACCCAGTACTTC. This translates into CAIGSTETQYF.

Comments on this clone: Within the sample, other DNA sequences also encode this same CDR3. The rearrangement links TRBV7-2 to TRBJ1-2; D gene unclear. The CDR3 sequence is 12 residues long. CDR1 and CDR2 (germline): SGHTA, FQGNSA. V was trimmed by 1 base and J by 4 bases, leaving 4 bases between them. The CDR3 DNA is TGTGCCAGCAGCTTAGGGTCCTATGGCTACACCTTC. Amino acid sequence: CASSLGSYGYTF.

This chain links TRBV2 with TRBJ2-7, with 9 bases identical to TRBD2. This CDR3 is built from 14 residues. The trim removed 8 bases at V and 7 bases at J, leaving 12 bases unmatched. CDR1 SNHLY and CDR2 FYNNEI come from the germline V gene. The CDR3 DNA follows: TGTGCCAGCTCCCGGACTAGCGAGAGGGGTGAGCAGTACTTC. This sequence encodes CASSRTSERGEQYF.

This clone came up once. The same CDR3 also results from other DNA sequences found in this sample. The chain carries TRBV10-3 and TRBJ2-5, with 14 nucleotides matching TRBD2. V was pared by 6 bases and J by 1 base, with 4 bases of the junction left unmatched. This CDR3 contains 16 residues. CDR1 ENHRY and CDR2 SYGVKD come from the germline V gene. In nucleotides, the CDR3 is TGTGCCATCAGCGAGGGACTAGCGGGGGTCCAAGAGACCCAGTACTTC. Residues: CAISEGLAGVQETQYF.

In this sample, this clone turned up once. Relative to the germline gene, one junction end is altered; a read error may explain this. The CDR3 bases are TGTGCCAGCAGTAACCGGGACAGGAGCTTCTTC. Translation gives CASSNRDRSFF. The rearrangement joins TRBV6-5 to TRBJ2-7; 8 positions agree with TRBD1. This CDR3 spans 11 amino acids. Germline-derived CDR1 and CDR2 are MNHEY and SVGAGI.

This chain links TRBV30 with TRBJ1-3; 8 positions match TRBD1. V lost 2 bases to trimming and J lost 3 bases; unmatched junction nucleotides: 6. CDR1 is GTSNPN, CDR2 SVGIG, per germline (reference sequence). The CDR3 is 15 residues long. CDR3 sequence reads: CAWSRDRGDGNTIYF. The CDR3 bases are TGTGCCTGGAGTCGAGACAGGGGTGATGGAAACACCATATATTTT.

This clone has only one observation. The chain links TRBV2 to TRBJ2-5, with 7 bases identical to TRBD2. The J call may be faulty, since TRBJ2-7 better matches the DNA end. Germline-derived CDR1 and CDR2 are SNHLY and FYNNEI. This CDR3 contains 16 residues. CDR3 nucleotide sequence: TGTGCCAGCAGGCCCCCTGGGCTAGCGGTGATCTACGAGCAGTACTTC. This gives the protein CASRPPGLAVIYEQYF.

CDR3 DNA: TGTGCCAGCAGTTTCAAAGGGGGCGAATACCCCCAGCATTTT. Its protein is CASSFKGGEYPQHF. The V gene is TRBV27, the J gene TRBJ1-5; 7 bases map to TRBD1. J lost 10 bases, V lost 3 bases, and 9 bases had no gene match. Germline assignment: CDR1 MNHEY and CDR2 SMNVEV (reference sequence). The CDR3 contains 14 residues.

The J gene is TRBJ2-3, the V gene TRBV6-1; no firm D call. V gave up 5 bases and J gave up 0 bases, with 12 bases separating them. The CDR3 sequence is 15 residues long. Germline values: CDR1 MNHNS, CDR2 SASEGT. The DNA of the CDR3 is TGTGCCAGCAGTCTGGTAGCCAGGAGCACAGATACGCAGTATTTT. Encoded protein: CASSLVARSTDTQYF.